A single sample is the source of the 20 T cell receptor beta chains below, sequenced in a study of identical twins. TCRdb processed the 5' RACE reads anew with MiXCR; each CDR3 protein has one entry. The sample consists of about 250,000 distinct CDR3 sequences, around 8% of them appearing once. These data also featured in a second study, about yellow fever vaccine responses in identical twins.

Input material: CD8+ T cells sorted from blood. The receptors were gathered from a woman aged 18-29 years in good health.

This clonotype appeared a few times. This chain uses TRBV27 with TRBJ2-5, with TRBD2 matching over 12 bases. V lost 5 bases and J lost 5; bases outside the gene matches: 6. The CDR3 is made up of 15 amino acids. Germline lookup yields CDR1 MNHEY and CDR2 SMNVEV (reference sequence). DNA for the CDR3: TGTGCCAGCAGTGACCTGCTAGCGGGAGGGGAGACCCAGTACTTC. It is translated as CASSDLLAGGETQYF.

This chain connects TRBV29-1 to TRBJ2-3; D gene uncertain. V lost 2 bases and J 0 bases, leaving 0 bases between the germline ends. The CDR3 is made up of 11 amino acids. The germline V gene encodes CDR1 SQVTM and CDR2 ANQGSEA. The CDR3 DNA follows: TGCAGCGTTGAAAGCACAGATACGCAGTATTTT. It is translated as CSVESTDTQYF.

This clonotype was recorded a few times. This sequence joins TRBV7-2 and TRBJ2-5; D gene unclear. Per germline, CDR1 SGHTA and CDR2 FQGNSA. V was cut by 2 bases and J by 2 bases, with 12 bases left in between. This CDR3 region has 15 residues. The CDR3 is CASSLNVRLQETQYF. In nucleotides, the CDR3 is TGTGCCAGCAGCTTAAACGTTCGGTTACAAGAGACCCAGTACTTC.

This clonotype was found a few times. The gene calls are TRBV29-1 and TRBJ2-7; 7 bases align to TRBD2. This CDR3 is built from 14 residues. Germline V gene sequence: CDR1 SQVTM, CDR2 ANQGSEA. V trimming: 3 bases; J trimming: 5 bases; junction bases outside the gene matches: 10. For the CDR3, the DNA is TGCAGCGTTGAGGGGGGGGATGGTTGGAACGAGCAGTACTTC. Its translation is CSVEGGDGWNEQYF.

There are many counts of this clonotype. The V and J genes are TRBV29-1 and TRBJ2-7; 14 positions agree with TRBD2. In germline, CDR1 is SQVTM, CDR2 ANQGSEA. V shed 3 bases and J 4 bases; nucleotides not matched to a gene: 8. The CDR3 spans 16 residues. The CDR3 DNA follows: TGCAGCGTTGAGGGTTTGACTAGCGGGAGGGCGTACGAGCAGTACTTC. Translating it yields CSVEGLTSGRAYEQYF.

The chain carries TRBV9 and TRBJ2-3, with D unclear. Trimming stripped 3 bases from V and 0 bases from J, with 11 bases between. CDR1 SGDLS and CDR2 YYNGEE come from the germline V gene. This CDR3 spans 15 amino acids. CDR3 sequence: CASSDRMSSTDTQYF. CDR3 bases: TGTGCCAGCAGCGACCGGATGTCTAGCACAGATACGCAGTATTTT.

This clonotype showed up just a few times. V usage is TRBV12-3 or TRBV12-4 and J usage is TRBJ2-3, with TRBD1 matching 9 bases. Losses at the gene ends were 6 bases for V and 3 bases for J; bases not matched to a gene: 7. This CDR3 region has 15 residues. The CDR3 region has the DNA TGTGCCAGCAGAGCCGGGACAGGGTGGACAGATACGCAGTATTTT. Its protein is CASRAGTGWTDTQYF.

This clonotype was seen repeatedly, ten times or more. V and J are TRBV10-3 and TRBJ2-7; perhaps TRBD1 as D (6 bases). From germline, CDR1 is ENHRY and CDR2 SYGVKD. CDR3 length: 14 amino acids. Trimming pared 10 bases from V and 0 bases from J, leaving 16 bases between. The CDR3 nucleotides are TGTGCCAGCGGACAGAGTTCCAGCTCCTACGAGCAGTACTTC. This encodes CASGQSSSSYEQYF.

The chain employs TRBV5-1 and TRBJ2-7, with TRBD1 identical over 7 bases. The CDR3 has 14 residues. Trimming cost V 5 bases and J 2 bases; bases outside gene matches: 7. In germline, CDR1 is SGHRS, CDR2 YFSETQ. CDR3 nucleotides: TGCGCCAGCAGTATAGGGGACAGAACCTACGAGCAGTACTTC. Protein product: CASSIGDRTYEQYF.

The V and J genes are TRBV20-1 and TRBJ2-7, with D possibly matching TRBD2 (6 bases). V was cut by 3 bases and J by 4 bases, with 13 bases left in between. CDR1 DFQATT and CDR2 SNEGSKA come from the germline V gene (reference sequence). This CDR3 contains 13 residues. The CDR3 loop is CSARQASAYEQYF. The CDR3 DNA reads TGCAGTGCTAGGCAGGCTAGCGCTTACGAGCAGTACTTC.

This clonotype has ten or more counts. The rearrangement links TRBV4-2 to TRBJ2-7; D is possibly TRBD1 or TRBD2 (5 bases each). V was shortened by 0 bases and J by 2 bases, with 8 bases between the two germline ends. This CDR3 has 14 amino acids. Germline V lookup: CDR1 LGHNA, CDR2 YNFKEQ. The CDR3 loop reads CASSQDGGAYEQYF. CDR3 bases: TGTGCCAGCAGCCAAGATGGGGGAGCCTACGAGCAGTACTTC.

Many counts were recorded for this clonotype. V and J are TRBV4-1 and TRBJ2-5; TRBD1 might be the D (6 bases). The germline V gene encodes CDR1 MGHRA and CDR2 YSYEKL. The length of the CDR3 is 16 residues. V shed 4 bases and J shed 5 bases, with 20 bases lying between them. In DNA form, the CDR3 reads TGCGCCAGCAGCCCTCGAGACAATACAGGGTCGGAGACCCAGTACTTC. This encodes CASSPRDNTGSETQYF.

This clonotype appeared a few times. The chain links TRBV11-2 to TRBJ2-7; 12 bases match TRBD1. The CDR3 consists of 15 residues. Germline lookup yields CDR1 SGHAT and CDR2 FQNNGV. The junction had 5 bases not matched to a gene; V was cut back by 5 bases and J by 3 bases. CDR3: CASSLGQGAIYEQYF. Here the CDR3 DNA reads TGTGCCAGCAGCCTGGGACAGGGGGCGATCTACGAGCAGTACTTC.

This clonotype was observed many times. V usage is TRBV10-1 and J usage is TRBJ2-1; D remains ambiguous. V was pared by 2 bases and J by 2 bases, with 1 base between. This CDR3 is 12 amino acids long. Germline assignment: CDR1 WNHNN and CDR2 SYGVQD (reference sequence). The CDR3, as DNA: TGCGCCAGCAGTGAGCCCTACAATGAGCAGTTCTTC. It is translated as CASSEPYNEQFF.

The J gene is TRBJ2-6, the V gene TRBV5-5, with D possibly being TRBD2 (6 bases). The CDR3 runs to 17 residues. V lost 0 bases, J lost 5 bases, and 15 bases lay in between. Germline V CDR1 and CDR2: SGHKS, YYEKEE (reference sequence). The CDR3 is CASSLETPGVWANVLTF. CDR3 DNA sequence: TGTGCCAGCAGCTTGGAAACCCCGGGGGTCTGGGCCAACGTCCTGACTTTC.

This chain links TRBV11-2 with TRBJ2-7; 11 bases line up with TRBD2. The V and J ends lost 5 bases and 5 bases, in that order; junction bases with no gene match: 8. CDR1 is SGHAT and CDR2 is FQNNGV in the germline V gene. The CDR3 has 15 residues. CDR3 in amino acids: CASSQTSGSIHEQYF. In DNA form, the CDR3 reads TGTGCCAGCAGCCAAACTAGCGGGAGTATCCACGAGCAGTACTTC.

The V gene is TRBV28, the J gene TRBJ2-3; 7 bases agree with TRBD2. J gave up 4 bases and V 6 bases, and 16 bases lay outside the gene matches. The V gene's germline CDR1 is MDHEN and CDR2 SYDVKM. The length of the CDR3 is 17 residues. For the CDR3, the DNA is TGTGCCAGCAGCCTACGTTTCGGGGGGTCCATGTCAGATACGCAGTATTTT. This gives the protein CASSLRFGGSMSDTQYF.

This chain connects TRBV4-3 to TRBJ2-3, with 10 nucleotides matching TRBD2. From germline, CDR1 is LGHNA and CDR2 YSLEER. V was pared by 4 bases and J by 6 bases, with 13 bases of the junction left unmatched. This CDR3 comprises 17 residues. The CDR3 DNA follows: TGCGCCAGCAGCCCTGACAAAGCGGGAGGGCCATCCGATACGCAGTATTTT. Amino acid sequence: CASSPDKAGGPSDTQYF.

This clonotype was counted a few times. The chain is built from TRBV10-3 and TRBJ2-1; 8 bases agree with TRBD2. Trimming cost V 7 bases and J 6 bases; bases outside gene matches: 8. This CDR3 comprises 14 residues. CDR1 is ENHRY, CDR2 SYGVKD, per germline. The CDR3 loop reads CAIMGGGTLNEQFF. CDR3 coding DNA: TGTGCCATCATGGGCGGGGGGACCCTCAATGAGCAGTTCTTC.

This clonotype has a handful of counts. V and J are TRBV30 and TRBJ1-5, with D unresolved. The CDR3 has 13 amino acids. The germline gives CDR1 GTSNPN, CDR2 SVGIG (reference sequence). Trimming took off 1 base at V and 2 bases at J, with 6 bases between the two ends. The CDR3 DNA sequence: TGTGCCTGGAGTGGTTTCGGCAATCAGCCCCAGCATTTT. Amino acids: CAWSGFGNQPQHF. Variable domain in full (rest from reference TRBV30 and TRBJ1-5): SQTIHQWPATLVQPVGSPLSLECTVEGTSNPNLYWYRQAAGRGLQLLFYSVGIGQISSEVPQNLSASRPQDRQFILSSKKLLLSDSGFYLCAWSGFGNQPQHFGDGTRLSIL.